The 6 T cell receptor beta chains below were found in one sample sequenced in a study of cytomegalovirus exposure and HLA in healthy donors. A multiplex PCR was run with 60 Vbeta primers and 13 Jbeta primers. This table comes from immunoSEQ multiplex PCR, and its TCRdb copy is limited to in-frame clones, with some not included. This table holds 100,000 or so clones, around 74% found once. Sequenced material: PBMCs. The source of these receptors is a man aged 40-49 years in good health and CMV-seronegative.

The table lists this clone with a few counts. The CDR3 region has the DNA TGTGCCAGCTGGGGACAGGGGAATGAAAAACTGTTTTTT. Protein: CASWGQGNEKLFF. The chain is built from TRBV6-1 and TRBJ1-4; 10 nucleotides align to TRBD1. The V segment lost 8 bases and the J segment 5 bases; nucleotides outside the gene matches: 2. CDR3 length equals 13 residues. The germline CDR1 and CDR2 sequences are MNHNS and SASEGT.

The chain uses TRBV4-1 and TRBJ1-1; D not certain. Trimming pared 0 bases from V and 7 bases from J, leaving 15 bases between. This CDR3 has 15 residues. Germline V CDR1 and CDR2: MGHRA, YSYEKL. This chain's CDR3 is CASSQERAEEGEAFF. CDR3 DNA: TGCGCCAGCAGCCAAGAAAGGGCGGAGGAGGGTGAAGCTTTCTTT.

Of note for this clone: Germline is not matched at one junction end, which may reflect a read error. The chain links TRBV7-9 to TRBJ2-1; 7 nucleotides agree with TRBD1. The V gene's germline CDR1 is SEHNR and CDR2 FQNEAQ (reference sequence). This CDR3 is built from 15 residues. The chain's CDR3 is CSSSSRDRAYNEQFF. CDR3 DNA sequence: TGTTCCAGCAGCTCCCGGGACAGAGCCTACAATGAGCAGTTCTTC.

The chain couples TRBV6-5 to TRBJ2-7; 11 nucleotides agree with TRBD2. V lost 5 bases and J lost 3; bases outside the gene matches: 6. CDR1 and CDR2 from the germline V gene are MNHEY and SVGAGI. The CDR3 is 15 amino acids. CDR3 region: CASSRLAGSNYEQYF. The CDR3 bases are TGTGCCAGCAGTCGACTAGCGGGAAGCAACTACGAGCAGTACTTC.

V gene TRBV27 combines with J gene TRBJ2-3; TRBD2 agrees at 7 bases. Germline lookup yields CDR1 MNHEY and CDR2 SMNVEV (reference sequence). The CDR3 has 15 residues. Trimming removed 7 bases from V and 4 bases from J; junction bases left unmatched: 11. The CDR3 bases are TGTGCCAGCAAGGGCGGCGGGAGCAGGCCAGATACGCAGTATTTT. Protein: CASKGGGSRPDTQYF.

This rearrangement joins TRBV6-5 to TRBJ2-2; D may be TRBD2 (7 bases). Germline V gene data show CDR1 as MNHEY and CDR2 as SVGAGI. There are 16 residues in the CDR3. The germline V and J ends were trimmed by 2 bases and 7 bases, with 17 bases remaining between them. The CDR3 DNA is TGTGCCAGCAGTTACGGGCCCCGGGGGGCTGGCGGGGAGCTGTTTTTT. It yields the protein CASSYGPRGAGGELFF.